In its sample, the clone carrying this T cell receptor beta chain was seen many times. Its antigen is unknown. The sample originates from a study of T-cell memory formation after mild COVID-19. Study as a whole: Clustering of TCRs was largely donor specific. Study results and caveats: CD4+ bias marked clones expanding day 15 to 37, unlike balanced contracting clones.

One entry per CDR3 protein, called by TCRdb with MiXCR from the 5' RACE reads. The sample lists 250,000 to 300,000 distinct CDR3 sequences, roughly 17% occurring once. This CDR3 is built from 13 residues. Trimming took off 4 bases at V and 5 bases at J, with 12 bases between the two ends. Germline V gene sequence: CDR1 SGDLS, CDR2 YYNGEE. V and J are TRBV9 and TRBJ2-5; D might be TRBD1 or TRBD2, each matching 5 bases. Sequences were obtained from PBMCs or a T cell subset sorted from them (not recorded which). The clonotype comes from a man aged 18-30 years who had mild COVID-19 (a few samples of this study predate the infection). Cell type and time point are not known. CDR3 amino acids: CASSRGGVETQYF. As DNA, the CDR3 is TGTGCCAGCAGCCGTGGGGGTGTGGAGACCCAGTACTTC.